This T cell receptor (beta chain) appears in the sequencing data of a study of breast tumors, draining lymph nodes, adjacent tissues. TCRdb re-analysed the multiplex PCR reads in MiXCR, keeping a single row per CDR3 protein. The sample lists about 20,000 distinct CDR3 sequences; 43% were seen once. This clonotype was picked up many times. The material sequenced was breast tumor tissue. This receptor was taken from a female donor with breast cancer. Some clones in this sample may be carry-over from other donors' samples.

The CDR3 loop reads CASSPGRNTGELFF. CDR3 in DNA: TGTGCCAGCAGCCCGGGACGGAACACCGGGGAGCTGTTTTTT. The chain is built from TRBV5-6 and TRBJ2-2; the D gene could be TRBD1 or TRBD2 (5 bases each). The CDR3 runs to 14 residues. Trimming removed 4 bases from V and 1 base from J, with 8 bases in between. CDR1 is SGHDT, CDR2 YYEEEE, per germline.